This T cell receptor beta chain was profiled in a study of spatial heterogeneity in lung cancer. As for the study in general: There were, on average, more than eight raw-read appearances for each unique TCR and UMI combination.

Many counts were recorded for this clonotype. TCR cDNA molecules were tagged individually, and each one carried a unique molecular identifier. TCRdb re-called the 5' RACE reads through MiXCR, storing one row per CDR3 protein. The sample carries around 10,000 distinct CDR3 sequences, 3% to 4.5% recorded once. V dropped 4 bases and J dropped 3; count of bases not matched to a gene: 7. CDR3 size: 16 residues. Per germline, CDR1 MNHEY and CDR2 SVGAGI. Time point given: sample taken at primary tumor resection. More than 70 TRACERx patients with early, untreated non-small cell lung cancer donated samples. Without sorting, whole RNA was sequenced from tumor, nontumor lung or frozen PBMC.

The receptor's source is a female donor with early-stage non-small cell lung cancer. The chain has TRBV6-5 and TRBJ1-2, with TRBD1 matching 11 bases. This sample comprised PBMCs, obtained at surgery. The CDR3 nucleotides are TGTGCCAGCAGTTCAAGGACAGGGGGCCTTCACTATGGCTACACCTTC. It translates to CASSSRTGGLHYGYTF.